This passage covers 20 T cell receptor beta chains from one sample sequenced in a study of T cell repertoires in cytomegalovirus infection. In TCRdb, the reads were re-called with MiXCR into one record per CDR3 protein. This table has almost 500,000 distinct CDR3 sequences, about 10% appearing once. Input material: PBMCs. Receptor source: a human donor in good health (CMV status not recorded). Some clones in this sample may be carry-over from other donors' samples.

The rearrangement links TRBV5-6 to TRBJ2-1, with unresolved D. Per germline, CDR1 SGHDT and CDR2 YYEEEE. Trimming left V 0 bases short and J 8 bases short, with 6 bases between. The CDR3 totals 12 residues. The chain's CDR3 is CASSLGAYEQFF. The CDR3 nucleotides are TGTGCCAGCAGCTTGGGGGCGTATGAGCAGTTCTTC. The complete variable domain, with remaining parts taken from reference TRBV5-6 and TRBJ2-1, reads DAGVTQSPTHLIKTRGQQVTLRCSPKSGHDTVSWYQQALGQGPQFIFQYYEEEERQRGNFPDRFSGHQFPNYSSELNVNALLLGDSALYLCASSLGAYEQFFGPGTRLTVL.

As DNA, the CDR3 is TGTGCCAGCAGCTTGCCCCTGGGACAGGGGCTTCAGGTGAATGAGCAGTTCTTC. Protein sequence: CASSLPLGQGLQVNEQFF. The V and J genes are TRBV5-4 and TRBJ2-1, with 10 bases fitting TRBD1. Germline assignment: CDR1 SGHNT and CDR2 YYREEE (reference sequence). The CDR3 runs 18 residues. J gave up 7 bases and V 1 base, and 14 bases lay outside the gene matches.

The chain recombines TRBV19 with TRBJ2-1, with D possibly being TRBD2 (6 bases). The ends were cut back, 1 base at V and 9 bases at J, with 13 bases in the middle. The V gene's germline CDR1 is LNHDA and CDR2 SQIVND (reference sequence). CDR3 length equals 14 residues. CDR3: CASSIVGTSGEQFF. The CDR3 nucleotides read TGTGCCAGTAGTATAGTGGGGACTTCGGGTGAGCAGTTCTTC. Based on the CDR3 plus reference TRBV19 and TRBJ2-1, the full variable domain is DGGITQSPKYLFRKEGQNVTLSCEQNLNHDAMYWYRQDPGQGLRLIYYSQIVNDFQKGDIAEGYSVSREKKESFPLTVTSAQKNPTAFYLCASSIVGTSGEQFFGPGTRLTVL.

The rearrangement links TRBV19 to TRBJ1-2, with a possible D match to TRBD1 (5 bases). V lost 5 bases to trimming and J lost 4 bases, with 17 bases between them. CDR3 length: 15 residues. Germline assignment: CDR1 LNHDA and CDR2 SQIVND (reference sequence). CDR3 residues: CASSPGRPISYGYTF. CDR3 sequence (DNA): TGTGCCAGTAGTCCGGGACGGCCTATAAGCTATGGCTACACCTTC.

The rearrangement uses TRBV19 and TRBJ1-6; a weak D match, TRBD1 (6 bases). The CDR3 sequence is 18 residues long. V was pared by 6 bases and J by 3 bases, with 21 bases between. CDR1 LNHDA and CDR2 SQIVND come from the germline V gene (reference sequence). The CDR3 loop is CASRNRDGAGGYNSPLHF. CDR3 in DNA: TGTGCCAGTAGAAACAGGGATGGGGCTGGCGGCTATAATTCACCCCTCCACTTT.

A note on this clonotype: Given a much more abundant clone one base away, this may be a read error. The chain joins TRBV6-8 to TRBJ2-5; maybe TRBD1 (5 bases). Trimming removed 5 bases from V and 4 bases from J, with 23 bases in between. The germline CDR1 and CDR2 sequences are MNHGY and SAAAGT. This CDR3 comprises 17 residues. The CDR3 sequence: CASSLRGSSGIAETQYF. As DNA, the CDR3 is TGTGCCAGCAGTCTAAGGGGCTCGTCTGGAATCGCAGAGACCCAGTACTTC.

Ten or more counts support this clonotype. CDR3 sequence (DNA): TGTGCCAGCAGACAGGGAGCAATGGGGAGCAATCAGCCCCAGCATTTT. This sequence encodes CASRQGAMGSNQPQHF. The J gene is TRBJ1-5, the V gene TRBV6-1; TRBD1 is a possible D gene (6 bases). The ends were cut back, 6 bases at V and 1 base at J, with 16 bases in the middle. Per germline, CDR1 MNHNS and CDR2 SASEGT. The CDR3 is 16 amino acids.

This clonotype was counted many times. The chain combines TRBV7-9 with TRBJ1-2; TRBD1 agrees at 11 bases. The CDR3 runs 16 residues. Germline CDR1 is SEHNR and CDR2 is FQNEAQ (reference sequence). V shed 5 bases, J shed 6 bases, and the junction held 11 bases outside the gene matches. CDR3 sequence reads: CASSAAGTGGKDGYTF. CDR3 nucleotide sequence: TGTGCCAGCAGCGCGGCCGGGACAGGGGGGAAGGATGGCTACACCTTC. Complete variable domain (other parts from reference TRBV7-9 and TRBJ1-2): DTGVSQNPRHKITKRGQNVTFRCDPISEHNRLYWYRQTLGQGPEFLTYFQNEAQLEKSRLLSDRFSAERPKGSFSTLEIQRTEQGDSAMYLCASSAAGTGGKDGYTFGSGTRLTVV.

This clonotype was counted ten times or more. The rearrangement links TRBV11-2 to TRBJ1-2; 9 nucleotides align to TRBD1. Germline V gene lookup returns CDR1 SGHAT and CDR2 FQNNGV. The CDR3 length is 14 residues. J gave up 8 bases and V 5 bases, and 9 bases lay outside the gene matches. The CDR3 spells CASSPRTGVFGYTF. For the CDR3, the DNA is TGTGCCAGCAGCCCAAGGACAGGGGTCTTCGGCTACACCTTC.

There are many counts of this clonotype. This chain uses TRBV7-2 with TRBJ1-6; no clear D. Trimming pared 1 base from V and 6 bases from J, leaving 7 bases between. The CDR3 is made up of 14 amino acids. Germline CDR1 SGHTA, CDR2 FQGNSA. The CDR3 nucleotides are TGTGCCAGCAGCTTAGTAGGGCCTAATTCACCCCTCCACTTT. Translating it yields CASSLVGPNSPLHF. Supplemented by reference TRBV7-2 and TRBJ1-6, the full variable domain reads GAGVSQSPSNKVTEKGKDVELRCDPISGHTALYWYRQSLGQGLEFLIYFQGNSAPDKSGLPSDRFSAERTGGSVSTLTIQRTQQEDSAVYLCASSLVGPNSPLHFGNGTRLTVT.

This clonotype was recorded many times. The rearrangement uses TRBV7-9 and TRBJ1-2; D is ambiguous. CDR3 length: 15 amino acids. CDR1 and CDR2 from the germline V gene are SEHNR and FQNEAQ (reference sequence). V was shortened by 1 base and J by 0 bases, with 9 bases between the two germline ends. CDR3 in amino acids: CASSLGGIANYGYTF. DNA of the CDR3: TGTGCCAGCAGCTTAGGAGGCATAGCTAACTATGGCTACACCTTC.

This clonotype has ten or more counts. DNA of the CDR3: TGTGCCAGCAGCTTCGGGGTAGCCCGTGAGACCCAGTACTTC. It yields the protein CASSFGVARETQYF. The chain is built from TRBV7-2 and TRBJ2-5; a possible D gene is TRBD2 (5 bases). With 3 bases removed from V and 5 bases from J, the gap between germline ends came to 13 bases. Per germline, CDR1 SGHTA and CDR2 FQGNSA. The CDR3 consists of 14 residues.

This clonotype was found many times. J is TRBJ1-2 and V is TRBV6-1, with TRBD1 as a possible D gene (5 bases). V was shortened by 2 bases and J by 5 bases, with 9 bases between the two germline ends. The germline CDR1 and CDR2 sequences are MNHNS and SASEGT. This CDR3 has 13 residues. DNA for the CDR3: TGTGCCAGCAGTGAATCAGGGAGATATGGCTACACCTTC. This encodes CASSESGRYGYTF.

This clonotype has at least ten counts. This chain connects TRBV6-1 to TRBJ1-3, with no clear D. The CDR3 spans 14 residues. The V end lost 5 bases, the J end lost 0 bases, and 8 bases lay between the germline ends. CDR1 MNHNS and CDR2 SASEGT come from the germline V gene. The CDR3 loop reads CASSPDRSGNTIYF. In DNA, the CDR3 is TGTGCCAGCAGTCCCGACCGCTCTGGAAACACCATATATTTT.

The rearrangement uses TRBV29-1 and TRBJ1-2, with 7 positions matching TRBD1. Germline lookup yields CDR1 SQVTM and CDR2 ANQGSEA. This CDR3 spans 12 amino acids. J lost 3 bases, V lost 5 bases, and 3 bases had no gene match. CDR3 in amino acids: CSVRDSDYGYTF. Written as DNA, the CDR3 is TGCAGCGTTCGGGACAGTGACTATGGCTACACCTTC.

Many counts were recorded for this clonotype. As DNA, the CDR3 is TGTGCCATCAGTGAGTTTAGCAATCAGCCCCAGCATTTT. It codes for CAISEFSNQPQHF. The chain combines TRBV10-3 with TRBJ1-5, with D unresolved. CDR3 length: 13 amino acids. Germline loops: CDR1 ENHRY, CDR2 SYGVKD. V was trimmed by 1 base and J by 0 bases, leaving 1 base between them.

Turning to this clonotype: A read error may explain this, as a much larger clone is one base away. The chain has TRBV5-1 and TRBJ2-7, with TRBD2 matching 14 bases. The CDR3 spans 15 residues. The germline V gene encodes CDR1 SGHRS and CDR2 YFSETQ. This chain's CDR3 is CTSRQGLAGAYEQYF. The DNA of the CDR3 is TGCACCAGCAGACAGGGACTAGCGGGGGCCTACGAGCAGTACTTC. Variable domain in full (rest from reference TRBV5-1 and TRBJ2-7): KAGVTQTPRYLIKTRGQQVTLSCSPISGHRSVSWYQQTPGQGLQFLFEYFSETQRNKGNFPGRFSGRQFSNSRSEMNVSTLELGDSALYLCTSRQGLAGAYEQYFGPGTRLTVT.

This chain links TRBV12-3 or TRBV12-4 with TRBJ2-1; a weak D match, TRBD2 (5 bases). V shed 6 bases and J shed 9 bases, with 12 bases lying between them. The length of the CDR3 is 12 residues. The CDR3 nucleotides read TGTGCCAGCAGATTACTAGAGACTGAGCAGTTCTTC. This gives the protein CASRLLETEQFF.

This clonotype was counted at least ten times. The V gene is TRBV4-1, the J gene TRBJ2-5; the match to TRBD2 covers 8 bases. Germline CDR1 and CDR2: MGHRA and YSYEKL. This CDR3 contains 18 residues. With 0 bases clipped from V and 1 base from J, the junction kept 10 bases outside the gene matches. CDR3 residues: CASSQDQRAGGPQETQYF. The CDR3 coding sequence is TGCGCCAGCAGCCAAGATCAACGGGCGGGGGGCCCCCAAGAGACCCAGTACTTC.

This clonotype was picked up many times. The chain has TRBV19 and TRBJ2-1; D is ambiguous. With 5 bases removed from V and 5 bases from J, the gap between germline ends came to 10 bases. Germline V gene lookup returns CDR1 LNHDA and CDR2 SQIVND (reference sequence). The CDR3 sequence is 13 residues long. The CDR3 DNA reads TGTGCCAGTAGTGACCCTCCAGACAATGAGCAGTTCTTC. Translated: CASSDPPDNEQFF.